The T cell receptor beta chain described here comes from a study of blood T cell repertoires in COVID-19. Study-wide context: Sites in the United States, Italy and Spain provided acute and convalescent COVID-19 samples. Sample material is recorded as cDNA or gDNA derived from T cells, B-cell-depleted T cells, or PBMCs.

How the authors handled the data: Reference gene primer amplification in the assay estimated nucleated cell counts. Libraries were prepared by immunoSEQ multiplex PCR; TCRdb keeps only in-frame clonotypes and omits some of them. V, J and clone size derive from that table, while D and trimming were established from the DNA sequence. The sample gives about 57,000 clones, around 82% of which show up once; roughly 7.7% is in the top ten. This clone was recorded only once. V lost 1 base and J lost 9, with 8 bases in between. The CDR3 length is 12 residues. CDR1 and CDR2 (germline): KGHSH, LQKENI. This chain uses TRBV18 with TRBJ2-3; unclear D gene. Sequencing used peripheral blood. The sequence was obtained from a woman older than 75 with acute or convalescent COVID-19. CDR3 loop: CASSPLSETQYF. The CDR3 nucleotides are TGTGCCAGCTCACCACTAAGCGAGACGCAGTATTTT.